This T cell receptor beta chain was found in a study of shared clonotypes between healthy human individuals. CDR1 SQVTM and CDR2 ANQGSEA come from the germline V gene. The ends lost 7 bases at V and 7 bases at J; junction bases unmatched: 12. This CDR3 region has 15 residues. TCRdb's copy holds only in-frame clones and misses some; the assay was immunoSEQ multiplex PCR. The data contain about 820,000 clones, about 92% of them seen just once; the ten biggest clones take up around 24%. Cells designated naive CD8 were CD45RO-negative and were positively selected for CCR7, with terminally differentiated effector memory CD45RA+ cells excluded.

The rearrangement links TRBV29-1 to TRBJ2-2; 10 bases are shared with TRBD2. This receptor was identified in a young man in good health. The sequenced sample was naive CD8+ T cells sorted from blood. As DNA, the CDR3 is TGCAGCGCCAAGACTAGCGGGCCACTCGGCGGGGAGCTGTTTTTT. Encoded protein: CSAKTSGPLGGELFF.